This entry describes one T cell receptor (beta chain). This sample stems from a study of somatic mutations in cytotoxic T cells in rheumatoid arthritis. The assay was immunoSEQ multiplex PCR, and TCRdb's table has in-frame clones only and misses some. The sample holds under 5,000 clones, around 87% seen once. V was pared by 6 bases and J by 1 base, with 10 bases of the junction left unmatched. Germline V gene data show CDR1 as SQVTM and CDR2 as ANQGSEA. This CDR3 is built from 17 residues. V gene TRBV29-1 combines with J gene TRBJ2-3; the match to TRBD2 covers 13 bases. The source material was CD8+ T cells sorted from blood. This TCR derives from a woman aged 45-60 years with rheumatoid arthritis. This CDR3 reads CSVKARGLAGRTDTQYF. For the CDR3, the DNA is TGCAGCGTCAAAGCCCGGGGACTAGCGGGGCGCACAGATACGCAGTATTTT.